This entry lists 31 T cell receptor beta chains sequenced from one sample in a study of blood T cell repertoires in COVID-19. Sequencing used immunoSEQ multiplex PCR; TCRdb keeps in-frame clones, though not all of them. Of 150,000 to 200,000 clones in the sample, 85% to 95% were seen once. Sequencing was performed on peripheral blood. The receptors derive from a woman between 50 and 59 years old with acute or convalescent COVID-19.

The V call is TRBV2, the J call TRBJ2-7; 7 bases are shared with TRBD2. The CDR3 is made up of 13 amino acids. The V gene end was trimmed by 5 bases and the J gene end by 3 bases; junction bases not matched to a gene: 4. CDR1 is SNHLY and CDR2 is FYNNEI in the germline V gene. The CDR3 nucleotides read TGTGCCAGCAGTCGGGGAGGGAACTACGAGCAGTACTTC. Its translation: CASSRGGNYEQYF.

The chain has TRBV28 and TRBJ1-2; D is unresolved. The germline CDR1 and CDR2 sequences are MDHEN and SYDVKM. The CDR3 is made up of 12 amino acids. Trimming removed 5 bases at V and 8 bases at J, with 12 bases between. CDR3 protein: CASSTGDWGYTF. CDR3 sequence (DNA): TGTGCCAGCAGTACCGGGGATTGGGGCTACACCTTC.

This sequence joins TRBV15 and TRBJ2-3; TRBD2 matches 12 bases. This CDR3 contains 16 residues. V was clipped by 8 bases and J by 2 bases; unmatched bases: 8. CDR1 LNHNV and CDR2 YYDKDF come from the germline V gene (reference sequence). In DNA form, the CDR3 reads TGTGCCACCGAATGGCTAGCGGGGGGGCACACAGATACGCAGTATTTT. It encodes CATEWLAGGHTDTQYF.

The V call is TRBV7-9, the J call TRBJ2-3, with 7 bases that match TRBD2. The CDR3 totals 18 residues. The ends lost 5 bases at V and 3 bases at J; junction bases unmatched: 17. Germline CDR1 reads SEHNR; CDR2 reads FQNEAQ (reference sequence). The CDR3 protein is CASSKRERMAGETDTQYF. The CDR3 DNA is TGTGCCAGCAGCAAGAGGGAGCGGATGGCGGGGGAGACAGATACGCAGTATTTT.

The rearrangement uses TRBV25-1 and TRBJ2-2; D may be TRBD2 (6 bases). The CDR3 runs to 14 residues. V gave up 4 bases and J gave up 7 bases, with 13 bases separating them. The germline V gene encodes CDR1 MGHDK and CDR2 SYGVNS. CDR3 sequence reads: CASSGVLGGGELFF. Written as DNA, the CDR3 is TGTGCCAGCAGTGGAGTACTGGGGGGCGGGGAGCTGTTTTTT.

The rearrangement joins TRBV4-2 to TRBJ1-1; D perhaps matches TRBD1 (5 bases). Between the trimmed V and J ends, which lost 1 base and 0 bases, there was a span of 18 bases. The CDR3 covers 18 residues. Germline values: CDR1 LGHNA, CDR2 YNFKEQ. The CDR3 nucleotides read TGTGCCAGCAGCCAAGTTTTTGGGGCTTTGGGGATGAACACTGAAGCTTTCTTT. It specifies CASSQVFGALGMNTEAFF.

This clone was counted a single time. This chain connects TRBV3-1 (or the pseudogene TRBV3-2) to TRBJ2-7, with TRBD2 identical over 11 bases. Germline V gene lookup returns CDR1 LGHDT and CDR2 YNNKEL (reference sequence). V dropped 4 bases and J dropped 6; count of bases not matched to a gene: 11. The CDR3 totals 16 residues. The CDR3 nucleotides are TGTGCCAGCAGCCGGGATACTAGCGGGAGCCTAAGCGAGCAGTACTTC. Protein: CASSRDTSGSLSEQYF.

The genes are TRBV29-1 and TRBJ1-2; D remains ambiguous. Between the trimmed V and J ends, which lost 7 bases and 4 bases, there was a span of 16 bases. There are 13 residues in the CDR3. Germline assignment: CDR1 SQVTM and CDR2 ANQGSEA. CDR3 sequence reads: CSASAGEGYGYTF. DNA of the CDR3: TGCAGCGCGTCGGCGGGAGAGGGCTATGGCTACACCTTC.

The V gene is TRBV29-1, the J gene TRBJ1-6; the match to TRBD1 covers 8 bases. Germline values: CDR1 SQVTM, CDR2 ANQGSEA. The CDR3 is 12 amino acids. Losses at the gene ends were 7 bases for V and 10 bases for J; bases not matched to a gene: 6. CDR3 region: CSGTGRSSPLHF. The CDR3 DNA sequence: TGCAGCGGGACAGGGAGGAGCTCACCCCTCCACTTT.

The chain combines TRBV5-6 with TRBJ1-2; tentative D call: TRBD1 (6 bases). With 3 bases removed from V and 4 bases from J, the gap between germline ends came to 10 bases. The CDR3 is 13 residues long. Germline V gene data show CDR1 as SGHDT and CDR2 as YYEEEE. The CDR3 here is CASSSGQSYGYTF. Here the CDR3 DNA reads TGTGCCAGCAGCTCTGGACAGTCCTATGGCTACACCTTC.

This rearrangement joins TRBV15 to TRBJ2-1; 7 bases are a match to TRBD2. The CDR3 consists of 12 residues. V shed 10 bases and J 8 bases; nucleotides not matched to a gene: 8. Per the germline V gene, CDR1 is LNHNV and CDR2 is YYDKDF (reference sequence). The CDR3 region is CAIDGGTDEQFF. The CDR3 DNA is TGTGCCATCGACGGGGGGACCGATGAGCAGTTCTTC.

V and J are TRBV12-5 and TRBJ1-5; D is unresolved. The V gene lost 5 bases and the J gene lost 6 bases, with 14 bases spanning the gap. The CDR3 is 14 residues long. Germline V lookup: CDR1 LGHNT, CDR2 FRNRAP. In nucleotides, the CDR3 is TGTGCTAGTGGTGTCGAGGGAGGAGTTCAGCCCCAGCATTTT. Encoded protein: CASGVEGGVQPQHF.

The chain recombines TRBV19 with TRBJ2-3; 7 bases match TRBD2. This CDR3 contains 15 residues. The V gene end was trimmed by 2 bases and the J gene end by 4 bases; junction bases not matched to a gene: 6. Germline-derived CDR1 and CDR2 are LNHDA and SQIVND (reference sequence). The CDR3 sequence is CASSIRAGSSDTQYF. CDR3 sequence (DNA): TGTGCCAGTAGTATAAGAGCGGGGTCCTCAGATACGCAGTATTTT.

The rearrangement uses TRBV11-3 and TRBJ2-7; 7 bases are a match to TRBD1. The length of the CDR3 is 13 residues. CDR1 and CDR2 (germline): SGHNT, YENEEA. Trimming removed 5 bases from V and 7 bases from J; junction bases left unmatched: 8. The chain's CDR3 is CASSDRVFGEQYF. In DNA form, the CDR3 reads TGTGCCAGCAGCGACAGGGTCTTCGGGGAGCAGTACTTC.

The chain carries TRBV6-5 and TRBJ1-2, with 8 bases matching TRBD1. Losses at the gene ends were 11 bases for V and 6 bases for J; bases not matched to a gene: 14. The germline gives CDR1 MNHEY, CDR2 SVGAGI. The CDR3 loop spans 14 amino acids. The CDR3 is CASGTSGQGDGYTF. The CDR3 DNA follows: TGTGCCTCGGGAACCTCCGGACAGGGAGATGGCTACACCTTC.

The chain employs TRBV24-1 and TRBJ1-3; no clear D gene. V was pared by 2 bases and J by 0 bases, with 4 bases between. Germline loops: CDR1 KGHDR, CDR2 SFDVKD. The CDR3 loop spans 14 amino acids. In nucleotides, the CDR3 is TGTGCCACCAGTGATTCCGGCTCTGGAAACACCATATATTTT. Its translation: CATSDSGSGNTIYF.

The chain carries TRBV14 and TRBJ1-2, with 7 bases lining up with TRBD1. Germline lookup yields CDR1 SGHDN and CDR2 FVKESK. V dropped 5 bases and J dropped 7; count of bases not matched to a gene: 7. This CDR3 comprises 13 residues. The CDR3 loop is CASSWRGRGGYTF. The CDR3 nucleotides are TGTGCCAGCAGCTGGAGGGGGCGCGGTGGCTACACCTTC.

This chain joins TRBV13 and TRBJ1-2; weak D call: TRBD1 (5 bases). The CDR3 has 15 amino acids. Germline V gene data show CDR1 as PRHDT and CDR2 as FYEKMQ (reference sequence). Trimming stripped 4 bases from V and 4 bases from J, with 16 bases between. CDR3 sequence: CASSSGGGGGYGYTF. The CDR3 DNA reads TGTGCCAGCAGCTCTGGGGGAGGCGGGGGCTATGGCTACACCTTC.

The chain recombines TRBV2 with TRBJ1-2; TRBD1 agrees at 8 bases. From germline, CDR1 is SNHLY and CDR2 FYNNEI. The ends lost 7 bases at V and 4 bases at J; junction bases unmatched: 8. This CDR3 spans 14 amino acids. The CDR3 is CASKRTGSFYGYTF. DNA for the CDR3: TGTGCCAGCAAACGGACAGGGTCTTTCTATGGCTACACCTTC.

The chain employs TRBV30 and TRBJ1-1; D gene unclear. Germline V CDR1 and CDR2: GTSNPN, SVGIG (reference sequence). The CDR3 totals 13 residues. V lost 5 bases to trimming and J lost 0 bases, with 10 bases between them. This chain's CDR3 is CAWGISLNTEAFF. The CDR3 region has the DNA TGTGCCTGGGGGATTAGCCTGAACACTGAAGCTTTCTTT.

This clone appeared a single time. The V gene is TRBV9, the J gene TRBJ2-1; D is ambiguous. The CDR3 has 15 amino acids. Germline values: CDR1 SGDLS, CDR2 YYNGEE. V lost 4 bases and J 0 bases, leaving 11 bases between the germline ends. CDR3 coding DNA: TGTGCCAGCAGCCCCCAGCGATCCTCCTACAATGAGCAGTTCTTC. Protein sequence: CASSPQRSSYNEQFF.

This chain joins TRBV3-1 (or the pseudogene TRBV3-2) and TRBJ2-5; 9 positions agree with TRBD1. The CDR3 contains 15 residues. The V and J ends lost 1 base and 5 bases, in that order; junction bases with no gene match: 5. Germline assignment: CDR1 LGHDT and CDR2 YNNKEL (reference sequence). For the CDR3, the DNA is TGTGCCAGCAGCCAAGCGGACAGGGGATGGGAGACCCAGTACTTC. Translation: CASSQADRGWETQYF.

This clone was seen a few times. The chain recombines TRBV7-7 with TRBJ2-5; TRBD2 agrees at 10 bases. Germline assignment: CDR1 SSHAT and CDR2 FNYEAQ (reference sequence). Trimming cost V 5 bases and J 5 bases; bases outside gene matches: 8. The CDR3 is 15 amino acids. CDR3 sequence reads: CASSGGTSVGETQYF. The DNA of the CDR3 is TGTGCCAGCAGCGGAGGGACTAGCGTTGGGGAGACCCAGTACTTC. The full variable domain, rest sourced from reference TRBV7-7 and TRBJ2-5, is GAGVSQSPRYKVTKRGQDVTLRCDPISSHATLYWYQQALGQGPEFLTYFNYEAQPDKSGLPSDRFSAERPEGSISTLTIQRTEQRDSAMYRCASSGGTSVGETQYFGPGTRLLVL.

As to this clone: Other DNA sequences in the same sample also yield this CDR3. The chain joins TRBV7-2 to TRBJ2-3, with 12 bases matching TRBD2. With V trimmed by 0 bases and J by 6 bases, 4 bases remained unmatched. This CDR3 comprises 16 residues. Germline V gene data show CDR1 as SGHTA and CDR2 as FQGNSA. CDR3 DNA: TGTGCCAGCAGCTTAGCTCTAGCGGGAGGGGCCGATACGCAGTATTTT. Protein sequence: CASSLALAGGADTQYF. Full variable domain (rest looked up from reference TRBV7-2 and TRBJ2-3): GAGVSQSPSNKVTEKGKDVELRCDPISGHTALYWYRQSLGQGLEFLIYFQGNSAPDKSGLPSDRFSAERTGGSVSTLTIQRTQQEDSAVYLCASSLALAGGADTQYFGPGTRLTVL.

The chain links TRBV18 to TRBJ2-1, with 7 bases matching TRBD1. V was clipped by 3 bases and J by 3 bases; unmatched bases: 5. The CDR3 length is 15 residues. The germline V gene encodes CDR1 KGHSH and CDR2 LQKENI. In DNA form, the CDR3 reads TGTGCCAGCTCACCGACTGGGACAGACTACAATGAGCAGTTCTTC. Protein: CASSPTGTDYNEQFF.

The chain employs TRBV6-2 or TRBV6-3 and TRBJ2-7, with D perhaps matching TRBD2 (6 bases). CDR3 size: 16 residues. In germline, CDR1 is MNHEY, CDR2 SVGEGT. V was clipped by 2 bases and J by 3 bases, with 17 bases between them. This CDR3 is CASSYPYGGAYYEQYF. CDR3 DNA: TGTGCCAGCAGTTACCCCTATGGCGGGGCCTACTACGAGCAGTACTTC.

V is TRBV28 and J is TRBJ2-4; 8 bases fit TRBD1. Unmatched junction bases numbered 5, after V lost 7 bases and J lost 3 bases. CDR3 length: 14 amino acids. The V gene's germline CDR1 is MDHEN and CDR2 SYDVKM. The DNA for the CDR3 is TGTGCCAGCAAAACAGGGGGAATCAAAAACATTCAGTACTTC. Its translation is CASKTGGIKNIQYF.

This clone showed up just a few times. The V call is TRBV13, the J call TRBJ1-1, with D unresolved. This CDR3 spans 14 amino acids. The ends were cut back, 4 bases at V and 8 bases at J, with 17 bases in the middle. From germline, CDR1 is PRHDT and CDR2 FYEKMQ (reference sequence). CDR3 nucleotides: TGTGCCAGCAGCTCAACTAGACGGCGGTTGGAAGCTTTCTTT. Translating gives CASSSTRRRLEAFF.

V and J are TRBV5-4 and TRBJ2-1; 9 nucleotides agree with TRBD1. With 5 bases clipped from V and 3 bases from J, the junction kept 6 bases outside the gene matches. This CDR3 region has 15 residues. CDR1 is SGHNT and CDR2 is YYREEE in the germline V gene (reference sequence). The CDR3 bases are TGTGCCAGCAGTTCCGGGACAGGGAACTACAATGAGCAGTTCTTC. Amino acid sequence: CASSSGTGNYNEQFF.

This chain uses TRBV18 with TRBJ2-7; D is perhaps TRBD1 (6 bases). The CDR3 extends over 14 amino acids. The V end lost 5 bases, the J end lost 4 bases, and 15 bases lay between the germline ends. Germline V lookup: CDR1 KGHSH, CDR2 LQKENI. CDR3 region: CASSTDSTVYEQYF. The CDR3 bases are TGTGCCAGCTCAACGGACAGCACCGTGTACGAGCAGTACTTC.

The chain employs TRBV7-8 and TRBJ1-6; perhaps TRBD1 as D (5 bases). The CDR3 consists of 14 residues. CDR1 and CDR2 from the germline V gene are SGHVS and FQNEAQ. The V and J ends lost 0 bases and 9 bases respectively, with 9 bases between them. In nucleotides, the CDR3 is TGTGCCAGCAGCTTAGCGTTGGGACTTTCACCCCTCCACTTT. Translated, it gives CASSLALGLSPLHF.